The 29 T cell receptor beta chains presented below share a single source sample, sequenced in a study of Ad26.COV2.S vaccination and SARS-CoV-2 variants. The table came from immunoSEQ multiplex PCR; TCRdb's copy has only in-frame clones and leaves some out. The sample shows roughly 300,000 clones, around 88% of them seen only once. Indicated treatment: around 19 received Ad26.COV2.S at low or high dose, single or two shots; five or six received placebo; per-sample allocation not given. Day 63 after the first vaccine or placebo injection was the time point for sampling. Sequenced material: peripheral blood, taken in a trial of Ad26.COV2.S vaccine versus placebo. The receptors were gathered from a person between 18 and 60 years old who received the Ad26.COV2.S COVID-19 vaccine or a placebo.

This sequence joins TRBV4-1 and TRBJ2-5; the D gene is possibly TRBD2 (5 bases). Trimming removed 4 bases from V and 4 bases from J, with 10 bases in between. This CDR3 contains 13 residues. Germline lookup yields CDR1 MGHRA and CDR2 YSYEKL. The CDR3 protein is CASSPSGVETQYF. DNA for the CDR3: TGCGCCAGCAGCCCCTCCGGGGTAGAGACCCAGTACTTC.

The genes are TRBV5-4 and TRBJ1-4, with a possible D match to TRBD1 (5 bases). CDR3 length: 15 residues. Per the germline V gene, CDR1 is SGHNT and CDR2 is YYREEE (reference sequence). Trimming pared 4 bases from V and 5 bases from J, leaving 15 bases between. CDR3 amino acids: CASSADGTENEKLFF. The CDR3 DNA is TGTGCCAGCAGCGCAGACGGGACGGAAAATGAAAAACTGTTTTTT. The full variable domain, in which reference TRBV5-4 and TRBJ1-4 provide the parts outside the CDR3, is ETGVTQSPTHLIKTRGQQVTLRCSSQSGHNTVSWYQQALGQGPQFIFQYYREEENGRGNFPPRFSGLQFPNYSSELNVNALELDDSALYLCASSADGTENEKLFFGSGTQLSVL.

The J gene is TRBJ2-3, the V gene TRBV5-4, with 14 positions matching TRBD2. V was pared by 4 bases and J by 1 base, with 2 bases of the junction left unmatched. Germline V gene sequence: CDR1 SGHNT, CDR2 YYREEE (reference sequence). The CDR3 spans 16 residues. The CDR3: CASSLGLAGGTDTQYF. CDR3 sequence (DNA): TGTGCCAGCAGCCTGGGACTAGCGGGGGGCACAGATACGCAGTATTTT.

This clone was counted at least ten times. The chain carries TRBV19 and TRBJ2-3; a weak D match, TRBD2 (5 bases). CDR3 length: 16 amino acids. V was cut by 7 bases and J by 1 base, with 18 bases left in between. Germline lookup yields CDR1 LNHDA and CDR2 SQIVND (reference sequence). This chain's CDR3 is CASTAGRVPGTDTQYF. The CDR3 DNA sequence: TGTGCCAGTACGGCGGGCCGGGTCCCTGGCACAGATACGCAGTATTTT.

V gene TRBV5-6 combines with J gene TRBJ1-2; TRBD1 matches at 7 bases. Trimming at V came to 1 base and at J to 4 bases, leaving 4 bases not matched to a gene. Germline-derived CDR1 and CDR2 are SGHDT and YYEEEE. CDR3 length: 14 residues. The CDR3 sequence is CASSLLGGSYGYTF. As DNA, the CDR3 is TGTGCCAGCAGCTTGTTAGGGGGCAGCTATGGCTACACCTTC.

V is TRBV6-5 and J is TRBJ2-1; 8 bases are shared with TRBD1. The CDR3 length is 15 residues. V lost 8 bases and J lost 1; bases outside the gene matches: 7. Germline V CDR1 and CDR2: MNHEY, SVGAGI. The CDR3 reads CASHSGQGSYNEQFF. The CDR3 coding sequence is TGTGCCAGCCACTCCGGACAGGGTTCCTACAATGAGCAGTTCTTC.

The CDR3, as DNA: TGTGCCAGCAGTTTATTCCTCAATCAGCCCCAGCATTTT. Translating gives CASSLFLNQPQHF. The chain has TRBV27 and TRBJ1-5; D unclear. CDR1 and CDR2 (germline): MNHEY, SMNVEV (reference sequence). The CDR3 has 13 amino acids. Trimming took off 1 base at V and 3 bases at J, with 4 bases between the two ends.

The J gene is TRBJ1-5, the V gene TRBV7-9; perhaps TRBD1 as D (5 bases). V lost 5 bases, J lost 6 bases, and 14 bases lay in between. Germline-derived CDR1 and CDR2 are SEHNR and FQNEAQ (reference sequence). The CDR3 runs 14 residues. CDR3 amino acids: CASSRSGDGQPQHF. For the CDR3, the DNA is TGTGCCAGCAGCCGAAGCGGGGACGGTCAGCCCCAGCATTTT.

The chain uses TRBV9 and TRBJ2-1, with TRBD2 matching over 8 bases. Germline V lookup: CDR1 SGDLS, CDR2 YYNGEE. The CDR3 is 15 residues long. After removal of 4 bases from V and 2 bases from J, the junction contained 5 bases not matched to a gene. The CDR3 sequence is CASSISGIAYNEQFF. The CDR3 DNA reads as TGTGCCAGCAGCATTAGCGGGATAGCCTACAATGAGCAGTTCTTC.

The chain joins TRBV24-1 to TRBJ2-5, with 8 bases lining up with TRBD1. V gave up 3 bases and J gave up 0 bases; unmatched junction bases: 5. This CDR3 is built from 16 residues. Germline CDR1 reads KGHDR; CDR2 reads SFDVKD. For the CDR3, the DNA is TGTGCCACCAGTGATCCCGGGACAGGCAACCAAGAGACCCAGTACTTC. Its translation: CATSDPGTGNQETQYF.

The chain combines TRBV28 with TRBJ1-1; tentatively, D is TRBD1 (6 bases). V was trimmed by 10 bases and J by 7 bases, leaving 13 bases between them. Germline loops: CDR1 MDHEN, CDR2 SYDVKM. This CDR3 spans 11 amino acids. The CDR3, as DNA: TGTGCCACCGCAGGGGTACGTGAAGCTTTCTTT. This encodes CATAGVREAFF.

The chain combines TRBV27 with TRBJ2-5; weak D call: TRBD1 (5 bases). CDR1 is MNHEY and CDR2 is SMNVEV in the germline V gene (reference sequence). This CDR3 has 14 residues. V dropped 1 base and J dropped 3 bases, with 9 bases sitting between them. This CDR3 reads CASSLWGPEETQYF. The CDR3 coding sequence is TGTGCCAGCAGTTTATGGGGCCCCGAAGAGACCCAGTACTTC.

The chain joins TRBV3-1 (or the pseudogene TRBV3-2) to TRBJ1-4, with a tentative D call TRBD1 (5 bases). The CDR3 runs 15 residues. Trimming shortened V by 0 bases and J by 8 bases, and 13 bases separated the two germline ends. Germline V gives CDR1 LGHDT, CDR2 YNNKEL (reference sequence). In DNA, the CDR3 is TGTGCCAGCAGCCAAGATTCCCAGGGAGGCGAAAAACTGTTTTTT. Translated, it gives CASSQDSQGGEKLFF.

CDR3: CSVVLADSYNEQFF. For the CDR3, the DNA is TGCAGCGTTGTGCTAGCGGATTCCTACAATGAGCAGTTCTTC. The chain combines TRBV29-1 with TRBJ2-1; TRBD2 matches 7 bases. The trim removed 4 bases at V and 1 base at J, leaving 4 bases unmatched. CDR1 SQVTM and CDR2 ANQGSEA come from the germline V gene. The CDR3 has 14 amino acids.

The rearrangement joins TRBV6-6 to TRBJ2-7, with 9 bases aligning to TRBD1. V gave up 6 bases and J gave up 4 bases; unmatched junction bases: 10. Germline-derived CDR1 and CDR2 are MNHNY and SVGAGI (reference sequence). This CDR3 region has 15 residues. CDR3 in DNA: TGTGCCAGCAGCCCGACCCGACAGGGGGGATACGAGCAGTACTTC. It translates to CASSPTRQGGYEQYF.

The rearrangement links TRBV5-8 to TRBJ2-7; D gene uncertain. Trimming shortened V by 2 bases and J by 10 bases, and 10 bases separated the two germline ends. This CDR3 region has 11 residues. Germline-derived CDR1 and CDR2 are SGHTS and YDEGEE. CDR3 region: CASSFQRTQYF. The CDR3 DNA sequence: TGTGCCAGCAGCTTCCAGCGAACTCAGTACTTC.

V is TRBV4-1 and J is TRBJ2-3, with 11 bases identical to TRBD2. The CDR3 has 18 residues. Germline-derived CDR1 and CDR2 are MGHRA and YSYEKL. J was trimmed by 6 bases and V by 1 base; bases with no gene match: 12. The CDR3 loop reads CASSQGIGGSGGADTQYF. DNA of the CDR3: TGCGCCAGCAGCCAAGGCATCGGGGGTAGCGGGGGGGCCGATACGCAGTATTTT.

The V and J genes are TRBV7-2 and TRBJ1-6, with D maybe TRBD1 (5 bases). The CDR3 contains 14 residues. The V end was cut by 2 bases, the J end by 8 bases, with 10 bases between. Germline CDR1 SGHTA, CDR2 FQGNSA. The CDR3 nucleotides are TGTGCCAGCAGCTTACAGTTCAGGGATTCACCCCTCCACTTT. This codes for CASSLQFRDSPLHF.

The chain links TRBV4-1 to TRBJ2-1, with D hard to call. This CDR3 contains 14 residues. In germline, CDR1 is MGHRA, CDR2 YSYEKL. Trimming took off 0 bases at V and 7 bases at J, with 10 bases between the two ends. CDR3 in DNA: TGCGCCAGCAGCCAAGATATTGTCGTGAATGAGCAGTTCTTC. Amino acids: CASSQDIVVNEQFF.

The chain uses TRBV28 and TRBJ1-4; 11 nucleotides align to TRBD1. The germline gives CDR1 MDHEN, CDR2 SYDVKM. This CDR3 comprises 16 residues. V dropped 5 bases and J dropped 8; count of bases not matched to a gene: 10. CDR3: CASSPHTGTGGEKLFF. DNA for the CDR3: TGTGCCAGCAGTCCACACACCGGGACAGGGGGAGAAAAACTGTTTTTT.

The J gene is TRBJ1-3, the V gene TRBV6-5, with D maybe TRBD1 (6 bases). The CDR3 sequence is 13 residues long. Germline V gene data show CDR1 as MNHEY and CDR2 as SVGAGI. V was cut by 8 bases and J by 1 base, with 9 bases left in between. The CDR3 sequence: CASRGGSGNTIYF. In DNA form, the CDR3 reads TGTGCCAGCCGAGGGGGGTCTGGAAACACCATATATTTT.

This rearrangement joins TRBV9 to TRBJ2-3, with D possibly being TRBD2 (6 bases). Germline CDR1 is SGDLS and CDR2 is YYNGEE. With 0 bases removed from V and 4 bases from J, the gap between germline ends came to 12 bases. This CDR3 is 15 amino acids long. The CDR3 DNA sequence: TGTGCCAGCAGCGTAGAAACGGGAGTGCCAGATACGCAGTATTTT. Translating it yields CASSVETGVPDTQYF.

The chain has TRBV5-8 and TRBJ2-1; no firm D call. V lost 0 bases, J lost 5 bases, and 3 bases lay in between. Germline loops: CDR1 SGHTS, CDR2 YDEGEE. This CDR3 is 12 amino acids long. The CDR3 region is CASSLVHNEQFF. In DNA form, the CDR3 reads TGTGCCAGCAGCTTGGTACACAATGAGCAGTTCTTC.

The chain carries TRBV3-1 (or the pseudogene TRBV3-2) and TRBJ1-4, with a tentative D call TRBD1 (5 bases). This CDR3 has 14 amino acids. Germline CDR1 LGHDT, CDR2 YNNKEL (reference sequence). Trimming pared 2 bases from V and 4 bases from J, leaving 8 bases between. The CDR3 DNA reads TGTGCCAGCAGCCAACAGGGCGGTAATGAAAAACTGTTTTTT. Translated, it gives CASSQQGGNEKLFF.

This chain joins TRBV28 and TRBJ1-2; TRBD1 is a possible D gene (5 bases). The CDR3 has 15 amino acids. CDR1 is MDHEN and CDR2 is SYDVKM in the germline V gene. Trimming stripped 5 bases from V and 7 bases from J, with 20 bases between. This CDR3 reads CASSRPGTENFGYTF. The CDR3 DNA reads TGTGCCAGCAGTCGACCCGGGACCGAAAATTTTGGCTACACCTTC.

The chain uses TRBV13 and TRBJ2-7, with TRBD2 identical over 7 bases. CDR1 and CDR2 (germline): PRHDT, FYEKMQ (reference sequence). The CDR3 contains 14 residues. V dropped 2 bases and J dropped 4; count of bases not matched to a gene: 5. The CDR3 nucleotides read TGTGCCAGCAGCTTACCCGGGGGGTCTTACGAGCAGTACTTC. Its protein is CASSLPGGSYEQYF. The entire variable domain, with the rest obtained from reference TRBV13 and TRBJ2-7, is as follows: AAGVIQSPRHLIKEKRETATLKCYPIPRHDTVYWYQQGPGQDPQFLISFYEKMQSDKGSIPDRFSAQQFSDYHSELNMSSLELGDSALYFCASSLPGGSYEQYFGPGTRLTVT.

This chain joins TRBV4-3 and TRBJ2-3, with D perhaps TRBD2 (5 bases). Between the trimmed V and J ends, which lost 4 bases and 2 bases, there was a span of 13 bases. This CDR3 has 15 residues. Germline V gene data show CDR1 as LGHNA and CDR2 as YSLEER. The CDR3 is CASSLGVQNTDTQYF. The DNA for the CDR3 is TGCGCCAGCAGCCTCGGGGTACAAAACACAGATACGCAGTATTTT.

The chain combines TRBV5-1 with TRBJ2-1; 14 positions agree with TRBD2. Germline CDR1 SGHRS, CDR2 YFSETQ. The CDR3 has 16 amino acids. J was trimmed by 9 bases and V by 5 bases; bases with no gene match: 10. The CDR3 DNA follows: TGCGCCAGCAGTCCGGAGGGGACTAGCGGGAGTGTTGAGCAGTTCTTC. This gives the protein CASSPEGTSGSVEQFF.

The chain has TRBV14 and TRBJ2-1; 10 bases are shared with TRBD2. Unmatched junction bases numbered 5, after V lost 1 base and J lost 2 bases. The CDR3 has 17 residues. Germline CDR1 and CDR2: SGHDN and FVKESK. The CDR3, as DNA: TGTGCCAGCAGCCAAGCCCTCACTAGCGGGGCCTACAATGAGCAGTTCTTC. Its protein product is CASSQALTSGAYNEQFF.